Sequencing of this T cell receptor beta chain was carried out in a study of identical twins. The study, taken as a whole, reports: Modelling underestimated the level of out-of-frame TCR alpha sharing observed in monozygotic twins. Out-of-frame alpha sequences shared between twins exhibited an excess of low generation probability.

Germline V CDR1 and CDR2: LNHNV, YYDKDF (reference sequence). V was pared by 1 base and J by 0 bases, with 13 bases between. CDR3 length equals 16 residues. With regard to this clonotype: What it recognizes is unknown.

TCRdb used MiXCR to reprocess the 5' RACE reads, holding one entry per CDR3 protein. The top ten clones hold 0.45% to 0.5% of a sample with 400,000 to 600,000 distinct CDR3 sequences, 20% to 25% of them seen once. These data were also reused for a study on yellow fever vaccine responses in identical twins.

V usage is TRBV15 and J usage is TRBJ2-7; possible D gene TRBD1, 5 bases. Material for sequencing was CD4+ T cells sorted from blood. The receptor was derived from a woman aged 18-35 years in good health. CDR3 coding DNA: TGTGCCACCAGCAGAGGCGCAGGGTTATCCTCCTACGAGCAGTACTTC. Protein product: CATSRGAGLSSYEQYF.